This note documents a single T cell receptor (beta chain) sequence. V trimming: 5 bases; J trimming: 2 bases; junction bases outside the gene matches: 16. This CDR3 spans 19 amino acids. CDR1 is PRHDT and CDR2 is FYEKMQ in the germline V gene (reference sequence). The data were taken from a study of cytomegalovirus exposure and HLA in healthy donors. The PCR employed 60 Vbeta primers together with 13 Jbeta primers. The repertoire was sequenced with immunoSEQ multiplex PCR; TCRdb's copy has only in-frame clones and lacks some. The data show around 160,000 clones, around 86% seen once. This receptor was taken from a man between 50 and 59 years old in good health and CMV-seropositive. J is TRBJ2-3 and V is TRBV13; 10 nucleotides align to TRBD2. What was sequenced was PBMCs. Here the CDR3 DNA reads TGTGCCAGCAGCCCCACAGCGGGGGGGTCGACGGGACCCACAGATACGCAGTATTTT. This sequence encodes CASSPTAGGSTGPTDTQYF.